These T cell receptor beta chains were read from a single sample in a study of T cell responses to AZD1222 COVID-19 vaccine. Assay: immunoSEQ multiplex PCR; the TCRdb copy retains only in-frame clones and omits some. The sample has 90,000 to 120,000 clones; more than 80% are singletons. This specimen consisted of peripheral blood, obtained on day 0 of AZD1222 vaccination. The receptors originated from an adult in good health. CDR3s include the opening cysteine and the closing phenylalanine or tryptophan. D genes are given only for firm matches. Some rows mark clone size as missing; the rest say once, few, many or name a class of expanded clone.

j_gene | v_gene | abundance | d_gene | CDR3nt | CDR3aa
TRBJ1-5 | TRBV6-2/TRBV6-3 | once | NA | TGTGCCAGCAGTTACTCGAGCAGGGCGAGCAATCAGCCCCAGCATTTT | CASSYSSRASNQPQHF
TRBJ1-1 | TRBV28 | NA | NA | TGTGCCAGCAGTTTCGCGCGAAACACTGAAGCTTTCTTT | CASSFARNTEAFF
TRBJ2-7 | TRBV28 | NA | NA | TGTGCCAGCAGTACGGGACCCACCTACGAGCAGTACTTC | CASSTGPTYEQYF
TRBJ1-2 | TRBV15 | NA | NA | TGTGCCACCAGCAGAGTTAGTCCAAACTATGGCTACACCTTC | CATSRVSPNYGYTF
TRBJ1-2 | TRBV28 | NA | NA | TGTGCCAGCAACCGATATGGCTACACCTTC | CASNRYGYTF
TRBJ2-3 | TRBV3-1/TRBV3-2 | NA | NA | TGTGCCAGCAGCGCGCCGAGTAGCACAGATACGCAGTATTTT | CASSAPSSTDTQYF
TRBJ2-1 | TRBV19 | NA | TRBD2 | TGTGCCAGTAGTTTCCTAGCGGGAAGTGAGCAGTTCTTC | CASSFLAGSEQFF
TRBJ2-7 | TRBV28 | NA | TRBD1 | TGTGCCAGCAGTTCTCAAGAACCGGGACAGGGAATTGAGGAAGGTACCGAGCAGTACTTC | CASSSQEPGQGIEEGTEQYF
TRBJ1-2 | TRBV4-2 | NA | NA | TGTGCCAGCAGCCAAGAGGGATCCTATGGCTACACCTTC | CASSQEGSYGYTF
TRBJ2-3 | TRBV28 | NA | TRBD2 | TGTGCCAGCAGTCCCCCAGGACTAGCCTCAGATACGCAGTATTTT | CASSPPGLASDTQYF
TRBJ1-2 | TRBV12-3/TRBV12-4 | NA | NA | TGTGCCAGCAGTTTAGACTATGGCTACACCTTC | CASSLDYGYTF
TRBJ2-3 | TRBV5-1 | NA | NA | TGCGCCAGCGGAGGCAGGACGGACTACACAGATACGCAGTATTTT | CASGGRTDYTDTQYF
TRBJ2-7 | TRBV4-1 | NA | TRBD2 | TGCGCCAGCAGCCAAGACTGGACTAGTAGGTACGAGCAGTACTTC | CASSQDWTSRYEQYF
TRBJ2-3 | TRBV27 | NA | NA | TGTGCCGGCAGCCGGACCGTCGTCACCACAGATACGCAGTATTTT | CAGSRTVVTTDTQYF
TRBJ1-2 | TRBV7-9 | NA | NA | TGTGCCAGCAGCCTCCTCGGCGGCTACACCTTC | CASSLLGGYTF
TRBJ1-1 | TRBV7-2 | NA | NA | TGTGCCAGCAGCAAACAGCTCATGAACACTGAAGCTTTCTTT | CASSKQLMNTEAFF
TRBJ1-1 | TRBV2 | NA | TRBD1 | TGTGCCAGCAACCTGGACAGGGGTGAAGCTTTCTTT | CASNLDRGEAFF
TRBJ2-1 | TRBV7-9 | NA | TRBD2 | TGTGCCAGCAGCTCAGTAGGACTAGCGGGAGTGCCCTACAATGAGCAGTTCTTC | CASSSVGLAGVPYNEQFF
TRBJ1-1 | TRBV11-2 | few | NA | TGTGCCAGCAGCTCTAGACAAAGCACTGAAGCTTTCTTT | CASSSRQSTEAFF
TRBJ2-7 | TRBV7-2 | NA | NA | TGTGCCAGCAGCTTAGTTGGTGCCTACGAGCAGTACTTC | CASSLVGAYEQYF
TRBJ2-1 | TRBV19 | NA | TRBD2 | TGTGCCAGTAGGGGGACTAGCGGGCTCTTCTCCTACAATGAGCAGTTCTTC | CASRGTSGLFSYNEQFF
TRBJ2-6 | TRBV6-4 | NA | NA | TGTGCCAGCAGCACGGAGGGGTCTGGGGCCAACGTCCTGACTTTC | CASSTEGSGANVLTF
TRBJ2-7 | TRBV6-5 | NA | NA | TGTGCCAGCAGTCCTGGGACCACCTACGAGCAGTACTTC | CASSPGTTYEQYF
TRBJ2-7 | TRBV29-1 | few | NA | TGCAGCGTCTCATCCACAGGTAGAGCTTACGAGCAGTACTTC | CSVSSTGRAYEQYF
TRBJ1-1 | TRBV2 | NA | NA | TGTGCCAGCAGTGATGGGTGGGACATGGGAGCTTTCTTT | CASSDGWDMGAFF
TRBJ2-5 | TRBV4-3 | NA | TRBD2 | TGCGCCAGCAGCCAAGATCTTCCTAGCGGGAGTCCGGGGGAGACCCAGTACTTC | CASSQDLPSGSPGETQYF
TRBJ2-7 | TRBV19 | NA | TRBD1 | TGTGCCAGTAGTACCCCGGGACAGCCCTACGAGCAGTACTTC | CASSTPGQPYEQYF
TRBJ1-1 | TRBV3-1/TRBV3-2 | NA | NA | TGTGCCAGCAGCAAAGGGGGTGACGCTTTCTTT | CASSKGGDAFF